Described below is a single TCR beta chain sequence and its context. This clonotype was seen only a few times. Its antigen is still unknown. Per-base qualities were not stored, and no clone one base away is much larger. The CDR3 measures 12 amino acids from cysteine to phenylalanine. The entry retains the CDR3 DNA only, 36 bases that are in frame from base 1. The trim is 1 base for V and 2 bases for J, with a gap of 2 bases between the germline ends. The germline V gene encodes CDR1 KGHSH and CDR2 LQKENI. This record comes from a study of CD8 T cells in ankylosing spondylitis (dated by TCRdb to the late 2010s). Turning to the overall study: The study profiled T cell receptor beta repertoires in healthy donors and ankylosing spondylitis patients to find disease-linked TCR variants. The full study cohort comprised 25 ankylosing spondylitis patients and about a hundred healthy donors. Peripheral blood was sampled, and synovial fluid was also collected from ankylosing spondylitis patients. What the study reported, not specific to this receptor: Some TCR beta motif variants had previously been reported in synovial fluid and blood of reactive arthritis patients, which suggested common disease-initiation mechanisms. The disease-linked clones had a CD8+ phenotype and were found at relatively low frequencies in peripheral blood. According to the report, matched synovial fluid samples from ankylosing spondylitis patients were significantly enriched for the disease-linked clones. A TCR beta motif of several highly homologous amino acid variants appeared characteristic of blood from ankylosing spondylitis patients.

The instrument given in TCRdb is Illumina HiSeq 2500. Quantitative 5'-RACE with molecular barcodes was the method used to prepare the TCR beta libraries. Per the original workflow: A new computational method based on a probabilistic model of VDJ rearrangement was used to identify disease-linked TCR variants. In-frame beta chains were kept once TCRdb had trimmed the public reads at Q25 with fastp and called clones with MiXCR. All rows with the same CDR3 protein become a single entry with the most common DNA and genes. The V and J calls reflect TCRdb's pipeline rather than the authors' work. Within this sample are around 770,000 distinct CDR3 sequences, with around a fifth of them counted one time only. About 20% of the sample is held by the ten biggest clonotypes.

The sequence derives from a male donor with ankylosing spondylitis. The rearrangement joined TRBV18 to TRBJ2-5, with the D gene too uncertain to name. Material for sequencing was blood, either unsorted or a sorted T cell fraction (not recorded which). Here is the DNA: TGTGCCAGCTCACCACAACAAGAGACCCAGTACTTC. This gives the protein CASSPQQETQYF.